The clone carrying this TCR beta chain has only a few counts. Its target is not known. HTBI primers from iRepertoire and Arm-PCR of CDR3 regions yielded the TCR beta libraries. Authors' processing steps: Spanning all samples, the identified segments comprised around 62 TRBV and some 15 TRBJ. TCRdb re-called the multiplex PCR reads through MiXCR, storing one row per CDR3 protein. Here the V and J calls rest on TCRdb's processing, not on the authors' analysis. Among 420,000 or so distinct CDR3 sequences listed, 23% were seen once. As to time point: persistent/refractory GD, antithyroid drugs over 5 years with positive TRAb. After RNA was extracted from PBMCs, the TCR library was made from it. Patients met American Thyroid Association criteria for Graves' disease. The entry originates in a study of regulatory T cells in long-lasting Graves disease. General observations from the study: Peripheral blood was the sole material, not thyroid tissue.

The sequencing here drew on peripheral blood mononuclear cells (PBMCs), taken when the disease was refractory, from a patient treated with antithyroid drugs. The clonotype comes from a female donor with Graves disease.

This CDR3 reads CAWSRGIKVLTF. The CDR3 DNA follows: TGTGCCTGGAGTCGGGGGATCAAGGTCCTGACTTTC. V and J are TRBV30 and TRBJ2-6, with a weak D call TRBD2 (6 bases). V gave up 2 bases and J gave up 13 bases, with 12 bases separating them. Germline loops: CDR1 GTSNPN, CDR2 SVGIG (reference sequence). The CDR3 totals 12 residues.